Below, 29 T cell receptor beta chains from the same sample are listed, as sequenced in a study of control samples from healthy donors and cancer patients. The data were produced by immunoSEQ multiplex PCR, yet TCRdb's version contains in-frame clones alone and is incomplete. The repertoire holds about 160,000 clones, approximately 94% seen once, with 8.5% in the top ten. The sample was blood. The source of these receptors is a woman between 40 and 50 years old in good health.

In this sample, this clone turned up a few times. This sample includes further DNA sequences coding for the same CDR3. The rearrangement links TRBV10-1 to TRBJ1-1; D is undetermined. The CDR3 runs to 15 residues. Germline lookup yields CDR1 WNHNN and CDR2 SYGVQD (reference sequence). V gave up 1 base and J gave up 1 base, with 10 bases separating them. In DNA form, the CDR3 reads TGCGCCAGCAGTGAGTATCCAGCTGCGAACACTGAAGCTTTCTTT. Translated, it gives CASSEYPAANTEAFF.

This chain uses TRBV5-8 with TRBJ2-3, with D unresolved. The CDR3 spans 17 residues. V was shortened by 0 bases and J by 1 base, with 15 bases between the two germline ends. Per germline, CDR1 SGHTS and CDR2 YDEGEE. The CDR3, as DNA: TGTGCCAGCAGCTTGGCAGTCGCTCCACAAGGCACAGATACGCAGTATTTT. Translating it yields CASSLAVAPQGTDTQYF.

The gene calls are TRBV19 and TRBJ2-1, with TRBD1 as a possible D gene (5 bases). V dropped 6 bases and J dropped 6 bases, with 9 bases sitting between them. The germline V gene encodes CDR1 LNHDA and CDR2 SQIVND (reference sequence). The CDR3 is 12 residues long. Here the CDR3 DNA reads TGTGCCAGTAGCTTCAGGGTCAATGAGCAGTTCTTC. Its protein is CASSFRVNEQFF.

This chain connects TRBV13 to TRBJ1-2; 11 bases fit TRBD1. The CDR3 extends over 15 amino acids. Losses at the gene ends were 0 bases for V and 7 bases for J; bases not matched to a gene: 4. Germline assignment: CDR1 PRHDT and CDR2 FYEKMQ (reference sequence). For the CDR3, the DNA is TGTGCCAGCAGCTTAGGGGACAGGGGGCTCAGTGGCTACACCTTC. Encoded protein: CASSLGDRGLSGYTF.

This clone was detected only once. V and J are TRBV14 and TRBJ1-4; 9 bases align to TRBD1. Germline V lookup: CDR1 SGHDN, CDR2 FVKESK. This CDR3 spans 15 amino acids. Unmatched junction bases numbered 9, after V lost 6 bases and J lost 7 bases. The CDR3 sequence is CASSHGQGRGEKLFF. CDR3 coding DNA: TGTGCCAGCAGTCATGGACAGGGGAGAGGTGAAAAACTGTTTTTT. Variable domain in full (rest from reference TRBV14 and TRBJ1-4): EAGVTQFPSHSVIEKGQTVTLRCDPISGHDNLYWYRRVMGKEIKFLLHFVKESKQDESGMPNNRFLAERTGGTYSTLKVQPAELEDSGVYFCASSHGQGRGEKLFFGSGTQLSVL.

The V call is TRBV27, the J call TRBJ2-7; 11 bases fit TRBD1. This CDR3 has 14 residues. V trimming: 3 bases; J trimming: 3 bases; junction bases outside the gene matches: 1. Germline loops: CDR1 MNHEY, CDR2 SMNVEV (reference sequence). The CDR3 nucleotides read TGTGCCAGCAGTTTTGGGACAGGGGGCTACGAGCAGTACTTC. Translated, it gives CASSFGTGGYEQYF.

The chain recombines TRBV27 with TRBJ1-6, with 7 bases matching TRBD1. The CDR3 length is 14 residues. The V segment lost 0 bases and the J segment 9 bases; nucleotides outside the gene matches: 2. Germline V CDR1 and CDR2: MNHEY, SMNVEV (reference sequence). The CDR3 bases are TGTGCCAGCAGTTTATCAGGGGGCAGTTCACCCCTCCACTTT. Amino acids: CASSLSGGSSPLHF.

This chain uses TRBV28 with TRBJ1-2, with D possibly TRBD1 on 6 matching bases. The V and J ends lost 1 base and 6 bases respectively, with 12 bases between them. This CDR3 is built from 14 residues. Per the germline V gene, CDR1 is MDHEN and CDR2 is SYDVKM. CDR3 amino acids: CASSLLGQRDGYTF. CDR3 nucleotides: TGTGCCAGCAGTTTATTAGGACAGAGGGATGGCTACACCTTC.

This clone has only one observation. This chain links TRBV6-2 or TRBV6-3 with TRBJ1-1; 8 bases are a match to TRBD1. CDR3 length: 12 residues. Looked up from germline, CDR1 is MNHEY and CDR2 is SVGEGT. The V gene end was trimmed by 5 bases and the J gene end by 7 bases; junction bases not matched to a gene: 3. The chain's CDR3 is CASSAGQGEAFF. The CDR3 DNA reads as TGTGCCAGCAGTGCCGGACAGGGTGAAGCTTTCTTT.

The chain uses TRBV29-1 and TRBJ2-1, with 8 positions matching TRBD2. The V and J ends lost 4 bases and 2 bases, in that order; junction bases with no gene match: 13. The germline V gene encodes CDR1 SQVTM and CDR2 ANQGSEA. The CDR3 contains 17 residues. CDR3 sequence (DNA): TGCAGCGTTGCCGGGGGGCAAGCGGGGGTGCCCTACAATGAGCAGTTCTTC. Its protein is CSVAGGQAGVPYNEQFF.

V gene TRBV7-9 combines with J gene TRBJ1-2; D is unclear. There are 14 residues in the CDR3. Trimming left V 5 bases short and J 2 bases short, with 12 bases between. Germline CDR1 and CDR2: SEHNR and FQNEAQ (reference sequence). CDR3 amino acids: CASSALGKNYGYTF. CDR3 in DNA: TGTGCCAGCAGCGCCCTGGGAAAGAACTATGGCTACACCTTC.

J is TRBJ1-2 and V is TRBV7-8; the D gene is possibly TRBD1 (6 bases). The CDR3 spans 15 residues. V lost 0 bases and J 6 bases, leaving 14 bases between the germline ends. Germline CDR1 SGHVS, CDR2 FQNEAQ. CDR3 DNA sequence: TGTGCCAGCAGCTTAGCCGGGGGCAGGGTTGATGGCTACACCTTC. Encoded protein: CASSLAGGRVDGYTF. Together with reference TRBV7-8 and TRBJ1-2, the CDR3 gives the full variable domain: GAGVSQSPRYKVAKRGQDVALRCDPISGHVSLFWYQQALGQGPEFLTYFQNEAQLDKSGLPSDRFFAERPEGSVSTLKIQRTQQEDSAVYLCASSLAGGRVDGYTFGSGTRLTVV.

CDR3 residues: CASSLSVNEQFF. CDR3 DNA sequence: TGTGCCAGCAGCTTGTCTGTCAATGAGCAGTTCTTC. J is TRBJ2-1 and V is TRBV5-6; no reliable D call. Trimming took 1 base from V and 6 from J, leaving 5 bases between them. Germline V gene sequence: CDR1 SGHDT, CDR2 YYEEEE. This CDR3 region has 12 residues.

The chain couples TRBV25-1 to TRBJ1-3; D is unclear. Germline loops: CDR1 MGHDK, CDR2 SYGVNS. V was clipped by 0 bases and J by 0 bases, with 3 bases between them. The CDR3 is 14 amino acids. For the CDR3, the DNA is TGTGCCAGCAGTGAATATGGCTCTGGAAACACCATATATTTT. Encoded protein: CASSEYGSGNTIYF.

The chain carries TRBV27 and TRBJ1-4; D possibly corresponds to TRBD1 (6 bases). The CDR3 consists of 15 residues. V lost 0 bases to trimming and J lost 8 bases, with 13 bases between them. Germline loops: CDR1 MNHEY, CDR2 SMNVEV (reference sequence). The CDR3 loop reads CASSLSQGLREKLFF. In DNA form, the CDR3 reads TGTGCCAGCAGTTTATCGCAGGGGCTCCGGGAAAAACTGTTTTTT.

The V gene is TRBV2, the J gene TRBJ1-2, with a weak D call TRBD1 (5 bases). Germline V gene lookup returns CDR1 SNHLY and CDR2 FYNNEI. This CDR3 contains 15 residues. Trimming pared 11 bases from V and 6 bases from J, leaving 25 bases between. The CDR3: CAGASGGRGLNGYTF. Written as DNA, the CDR3 is TGTGCCGGTGCGTCGGGGGGGAGAGGGCTAAATGGCTACACCTTC.

The chain has TRBV27 and TRBJ2-1, with 8 bases lining up with TRBD2. The germline gives CDR1 MNHEY, CDR2 SMNVEV (reference sequence). V shed 6 bases, J shed 0 bases, and the junction held 1 base outside the gene matches. This CDR3 region has 14 residues. The CDR3 coding sequence is TGTGCCAGCAGAAGCGGGAGCTCCTACAATGAGCAGTTCTTC. Its protein product is CASRSGSSYNEQFF.

A single count supports this clone. V usage is TRBV4-1 and J usage is TRBJ1-1; D call uncertain. Germline V gene lookup returns CDR1 MGHRA and CDR2 YSYEKL. The V gene lost 2 bases and the J gene lost 10 bases, with 14 bases spanning the gap. The length of the CDR3 is 13 residues. CDR3 in DNA: TGCGCCAGCAGCCAACAAATAGGGCGGGGAGCTTTCTTT. It translates to CASSQQIGRGAFF.

This chain links TRBV11-2 with TRBJ2-3, with 10 bases fitting TRBD2. The CDR3 length is 16 residues. Germline CDR1 is SGHAT and CDR2 is FQNNGV. V was clipped by 0 bases and J by 1 base; unmatched bases: 1. The CDR3 is CASSLDLAGGTDTQYF. The CDR3, as DNA: TGTGCCAGCAGCTTAGACCTAGCGGGGGGCACAGATACGCAGTATTTT. Combining the CDR3 with reference TRBV11-2 and TRBJ2-3 gives the whole variable domain EAGVAQSPRYKIIEKRQSVAFWCNPISGHATLYWYQQILGQGPKLLIQFQNNGVVDDSQLPKDRFSAERLKGVDSTLKIQPAKLEDSAVYLCASSLDLAGGTDTQYFGPGTRLTVL.

This clone was found once. The genes are TRBV9 and TRBJ2-2; TRBD1 agrees at 9 bases. Losses at the gene ends were 4 bases for V and 6 bases for J; bases not matched to a gene: 7. Looked up from germline, CDR1 is SGDLS and CDR2 is YYNGEE. The CDR3 totals 15 residues. The CDR3 region is CASSPGQGQPGELFF. The CDR3 DNA reads as TGTGCCAGCAGCCCCGGACAGGGGCAGCCCGGGGAGCTGTTTTTT.

The chain carries TRBV29-1 and TRBJ2-3, with 8 bases identical to TRBD1. Per the germline V gene, CDR1 is SQVTM and CDR2 is ANQGSEA. CDR3 length equals 16 residues. V lost 3 bases, J lost 0 bases, and 8 bases stayed unmatched. In DNA form, the CDR3 reads TGCAGCGTTGATCCACCGGGACAGGCTAGCACAGATACGCAGTATTTT. This sequence encodes CSVDPPGQASTDTQYF.

The chain uses TRBV7-2 and TRBJ1-5; the D is unclear. V was shortened by 1 base and J by 5 bases, with 6 bases between the two germline ends. The CDR3 sequence is 13 residues long. Germline loops: CDR1 SGHTA, CDR2 FQGNSA. CDR3 sequence: CASSLGSDQPQHF. The CDR3 DNA follows: TGTGCCAGCAGCTTAGGATCGGATCAGCCCCAGCATTTT.

This rearrangement joins TRBV5-1 to TRBJ1-6; 8 bases fit TRBD1. With 0 bases clipped from V and 7 bases from J, the junction kept 12 bases outside the gene matches. Germline assignment: CDR1 SGHRS and CDR2 YFSETQ. The CDR3 runs to 18 residues. The CDR3 DNA is TGCGCCAGCAGCTTGGGGCCGGGACAGGAGCCTGGAAATTCACCCCTCCACTTT. As protein: CASSLGPGQEPGNSPLHF.

This chain connects TRBV4-1 to TRBJ2-1, with 13 bases that match TRBD2. The CDR3 length is 19 residues. Trimming took 4 bases from V and 4 from J; bases not matched to a gene: 13. Per the germline V gene, CDR1 is MGHRA and CDR2 is YSYEKL. CDR3 sequence (DNA): TGCGCCAGCAGCCCAAAGAAACTAGCGGGAGGGCCCAGGTACAATGAGCAGTTCTTC. Amino acid sequence: CASSPKKLAGGPRYNEQFF.

This clone came up once. This sequence joins TRBV7-9 and TRBJ1-2, with D tentatively TRBD1 (6 bases). The CDR3 totals 16 residues. Trimming removed 5 bases at V and 1 base at J, with 17 bases between. CDR1 and CDR2 (germline): SEHNR, FQNEAQ (reference sequence). CDR3 sequence reads: CASSPKLRQDNYGYTF. The CDR3 DNA sequence: TGTGCCAGCAGCCCAAAATTAAGACAGGATAACTATGGCTACACCTTC.

The chain combines TRBV11-2 with TRBJ2-2, with D tentatively TRBD1 (5 bases). The CDR3 contains 15 residues. Between the trimmed V and J ends, which lost 5 bases and 5 bases, there was a span of 15 bases. The V gene's germline CDR1 is SGHAT and CDR2 FQNNGV. DNA for the CDR3: TGTGCCAGCAGCCTCGTAGGGGCTTGGACCGGGGAGCTGTTTTTT. Its translation: CASSLVGAWTGELFF.

J is TRBJ1-3 and V is TRBV11-1; D unclear. The CDR3 loop spans 15 amino acids. Germline V CDR1 and CDR2: SGHAT, FQDESV (reference sequence). Trimming pared 3 bases from V and 0 bases from J, leaving 9 bases between. The CDR3 DNA reads TGTGCCAGCAGCTTCGGAGTGAGCTCTGGAAACACCATATATTTT. Translated, it gives CASSFGVSSGNTIYF.

This chain uses TRBV6-6 with TRBJ1-3; no definite D call. V dropped 2 bases and J dropped 7 bases, with 15 bases sitting between them. The CDR3 totals 15 residues. Germline CDR1 and CDR2: MNHNY and SVGAGI (reference sequence). The DNA of the CDR3 is TGTGCCAGCAGTTACAACTCCGTGGATTTCAACACCATATATTTT. Its translation: CASSYNSVDFNTIYF.

The V and J genes are TRBV5-1 and TRBJ2-3; maybe TRBD2 (7 bases). CDR3 length: 17 residues. The V end was cut by 5 bases, the J end by 0 bases, with 19 bases between. In germline, CDR1 is SGHRS, CDR2 YFSETQ. CDR3 protein: CASRSGGGPTSTDTQYF. The CDR3 nucleotides are TGCGCCAGCAGGTCGGGCGGGGGCCCGACCAGCACAGATACGCAGTATTTT. Combining the CDR3 with reference TRBV5-1 and TRBJ2-3 gives the whole variable domain KAGVTQTPRYLIKTRGQQVTLSCSPISGHRSVSWYQQTPGQGLQFLFEYFSETQRNKGNFPGRFSGRQFSNSRSEMNVSTLELGDSALYLCASRSGGGPTSTDTQYFGPGTRLTVL.